These T cell receptor beta chains were read from a single sample in a study of CD8 T cells in ankylosing spondylitis. TCRdb recomputed calls from the 5' RACE reads with MiXCR, one row per CDR3 protein. The sample has more than 500,000 distinct CDR3 sequences, approximately 5% seen once. Sequenced: blood, either unsorted or a sorted T cell fraction (not recorded which). Source of these receptors: a male donor with ankylosing spondylitis. CDR3s include the opening cysteine and the closing phenylalanine or tryptophan. A D gene is named only where the DNA matches it firmly. Size is omitted from some rows. Given values are once, few, many or a class for expanded clones.

V gene: TRBV7-6; D gene: -; J gene: TRBJ2-4; clone size: many; CDR3 protein: CASSLGGGGHIQYF; CDR3 DNA: TGTGCCAGCAGCTTAGGAGGGGGGGGGCACATTCAGTACTTC
V gene: TRBV7-2; D gene: -; J gene: TRBJ1-2; clone size: many; CDR3 protein: CASSLGPAPYGYTF; CDR3 DNA: TGTGCCAGCAGCTTAGGCCCAGCTCCCTATGGCTACACCTTC
V gene: TRBV7-2; D gene: -; J gene: TRBJ2-5; clone size: few; CDR3 protein: CASSPVGQETQYF; CDR3 DNA: TGTGCCAGCAGTCCGGTCGGACAAGAGACCCAGTACTTC
V gene: TRBV12-3/TRBV12-4; D gene: TRBD2; J gene: TRBJ2-5; clone size: many; CDR3 protein: CASRLAGGAGKYF; CDR3 DNA: TGTGCCAGCAGGCTAGCGGGAGGGGCCGGAAAGTACTTC
V gene: TRBV12-3/TRBV12-4; D gene: -; J gene: TRBJ1-4; clone size: many; CDR3 protein: CASSLTGRFNEKLFF; CDR3 DNA: TGTGCCAGCAGTTTAACCGGACGGTTTAATGAAAAACTGTTTTTT
V gene: TRBV6-5; D gene: TRBD2; J gene: TRBJ2-7; clone size: many; CDR3 protein: CASSWTSASEQYF; CDR3 DNA: TGTGCCAGCAGTTGGACTAGCGCTTCCGAGCAGTACTTC
V gene: TRBV20-1; D gene: TRBD2; J gene: TRBJ2-5; clone size: many; CDR3 protein: CSAYFFGLAGGGQETQYF; CDR3 DNA: TGCAGTGCTTATTTTTTTGGACTAGCGGGAGGGGGACAAGAGACCCAGTACTTC
V gene: TRBV11-1; D gene: TRBD2; J gene: TRBJ2-5; clone size: many; CDR3 protein: CASSFGLASFVLDAETQYF; CDR3 DNA: TGTGCCAGCAGCTTTGGACTAGCGAGTTTTGTCTTGGATGCGGAGACCCAGTACTTC
V gene: TRBV5-1; D gene: -; J gene: TRBJ1-1; clone size: many; CDR3 protein: CASSLVQGTMNTEAFF; CDR3 DNA: TGCGCCAGCAGCTTGGTACAGGGTACCATGAACACTGAAGCTTTCTTT
V gene: TRBV4-2; D gene: -; J gene: TRBJ1-1; clone size: many; CDR3 protein: CASSQVGNTEAFF; CDR3 DNA: TGTGCCAGCAGCCAAGTTGGGAACACTGAAGCTTTCTTT
V gene: TRBV5-1; D gene: -; J gene: TRBJ1-1; clone size: many; CDR3 protein: CASSAPRAGEAFF; CDR3 DNA: TGCGCCAGCAGCGCACCGCGGGCAGGAGAAGCTTTCTTT
V gene: TRBV4-3; D gene: -; J gene: TRBJ1-3; clone size: -; CDR3 protein: CASSRTWGGGNTIYF; CDR3 DNA: TGCGCCAGCAGCCGGACCTGGGGGGGTGGAAACACCATATATTTT
V gene: TRBV20-1; D gene: -; J gene: TRBJ2-1; clone size: many; CDR3 protein: CSAQDNQEQFF; CDR3 DNA: TGCAGTGCGCAGGACAACCAGGAGCAGTTCTTC
V gene: TRBV7-2; D gene: -; J gene: TRBJ1-5; clone size: many; CDR3 protein: CASSQAGINQPQHF; CDR3 DNA: TGTGCCAGCAGCCAAGCCGGAATCAATCAGCCCCAGCATTTT
V gene: TRBV5-1; D gene: -; J gene: TRBJ2-3; clone size: many; CDR3 protein: CASSLGRDSRNTDTQYF; CDR3 DNA: TGCGCCAGCAGCTTGGGAAGGGACTCTCGTAACACAGATACGCAGTATTTT
V gene: TRBV6-1; D gene: -; J gene: TRBJ2-2; clone size: many; CDR3 protein: CASSEQGFKLFF; CDR3 DNA: TGTGCCAGCAGTGAACAGGGATTTAAGCTGTTTTTT
V gene: TRBV20-1; D gene: -; J gene: TRBJ2-3; clone size: many; CDR3 protein: CSATPYRGRDGGTDTQYF; CDR3 DNA: TGCAGTGCTACGCCCTATAGGGGGCGGGATGGGGGCACAGATACGCAGTATTTT
V gene: TRBV20-1; D gene: -; J gene: TRBJ1-1; clone size: many; CDR3 protein: CSAKFFRDLGAFF; CDR3 DNA: TGCAGTGCTAAGTTTTTTAGGGATTTGGGCGCTTTCTTT
V gene: TRBV7-9; D gene: -; J gene: TRBJ2-5; clone size: many; CDR3 protein: CASSLAASGETQYF; CDR3 DNA: TGTGCCAGCAGCTTAGCGGCTAGTGGAGAGACCCAGTACTTC
V gene: TRBV28; D gene: TRBD2; J gene: TRBJ2-1; clone size: many; CDR3 protein: CASIRLAASYNEQFF; CDR3 DNA: TGTGCCAGCATACGACTAGCGGCATCCTACAATGAGCAGTTCTTC
V gene: TRBV7-9; D gene: -; J gene: TRBJ2-3; clone size: many; CDR3 protein: CASSFDGGPNRDTQYF; CDR3 DNA: TGTGCCAGCAGCTTCGACGGGGGGCCGAATAGAGATACGCAGTATTTT
V gene: TRBV5-6; D gene: -; J gene: TRBJ2-5; clone size: many; CDR3 protein: CASSLDSQETQYF; CDR3 DNA: TGTGCCAGCAGCTTGGACAGCCAAGAGACCCAGTACTTC
V gene: TRBV15; D gene: -; J gene: TRBJ1-2; clone size: many; CDR3 protein: CATSRGTQTNYGYTF; CDR3 DNA: TGTGCCACCAGCAGAGGAACTCAGACTAACTATGGCTACACCTTC
V gene: TRBV29-1; D gene: -; J gene: TRBJ1-4; clone size: many; CDR3 protein: CSVVGTDEKLFF; CDR3 DNA: TGCAGCGTTGTGGGGACTGATGAAAAACTGTTTTTT